Below, one T cell receptor (beta chain) is given with its context. These data belong to a study of blood T cell repertoires in COVID-19. CDR3 length: 15 amino acids. Trimming stripped 4 bases from V and 0 bases from J, with 12 bases between. In germline, CDR1 is SEHNR, CDR2 FQNEAQ (reference sequence). TCRdb keeps only in-frame clones here, not all; method: immunoSEQ multiplex PCR. The table shows over 200,000 clones, with 86% occurring only once. Cohorts were assigned according to the clinical history that participants reported. Two negative PCRs, clearance, or symptom resolution had been documented for recovered Cohort 3 donors.

This sequence joins TRBV7-9 and TRBJ1-1; D is uncertain. The source of this sequence is a man younger than 35 who had recovered from COVID-19. Sequencing input: PBMCs or T cells enriched from blood (not recorded which). CDR3 region: CASSYGLGLNTEAFF. Written as DNA, the CDR3 is TGTGCCAGCAGCTATGGACTCGGGTTGAACACTGAAGCTTTCTTT. The full variable domain, its missing parts supplied by reference TRBV7-9 and TRBJ1-1, is DTGVSQNPRHKITKRGQNVTFRCDPISEHNRLYWYRQTLGQGPEFLTYFQNEAQLEKSRLLSDRFSAERPKGSFSTLEIQRTEQGDSAMYLCASSYGLGLNTEAFFGQGTRLTVV.